Listed below are T cell receptor beta chains from one sample, sequenced in a study of T cells in Graves' hyperthyroidism and ophthalmopathy. TCRdb re-called the multiplex PCR reads through MiXCR, storing one row per CDR3 protein. The data hold 300,000 or so distinct CDR3 sequences, with 21% observed a single time. Sequencing used blood. These receptor sequences come from a woman in her forties or fifties with Graves' hyperthyroidism. The CDR3 runs from the conserved cysteine through the conserved F or W. Fields, in order: CDR3 protein, CDR3 DNA, J gene, V gene, clone size, D gene. A D gene is named only where the DNA matches it firmly. Clone sizes are given selectively: once, few, many, or a class where the clone is expanded.

CDR3aa: CASRPGLAGFGELFF
CDR3nt: TGTGCCAGCAGACCGGGACTAGCGGGCTTCGGGGAGCTGTTTTTT
j_gene: TRBJ2-2
v_gene: TRBV12-3/TRBV12-4
abundance: many
d_gene: TRBD2

CDR3aa: CASGQSTGTGLYRQYF
CDR3nt: TGTGCTAGTGGTCAATCGACCGGGACAGGACTGTACAGGCAGTACTTC
j_gene: TRBJ2-7
v_gene: TRBV12-5
abundance: many
d_gene: TRBD1

CDR3aa: CSAKLEKLFF
CDR3nt: TGCAGTGCCAAGCTAGAAAAACTGTTTTTT
j_gene: TRBJ1-4
v_gene: TRBV20-1
abundance: many
d_gene: .

CDR3aa: CASSQDGPQETQYF
CDR3nt: TGTGCCAGCAGCCAAGACGGGCCCCAAGAGACCCAGTACTTC
j_gene: TRBJ2-5
v_gene: TRBV11-2
abundance: many
d_gene: .

CDR3aa: CASSLDGYTEAFF
CDR3nt: TGTGCCAGCAGTCTGGACGGATACACTGAAGCTTTCTTT
j_gene: TRBJ1-1
v_gene: TRBV2
abundance: many
d_gene: .

CDR3aa: CASSPGGKTQYF
CDR3nt: TGTGCCAGCAGCCCAGGTGGTAAGACCCAGTACTTC
j_gene: TRBJ2-5
v_gene: TRBV7-3
abundance: few
d_gene: .

CDR3aa: CASSPGLAGELLFYEQYF
CDR3nt: TGCGCCAGCAGCCCGGGACTAGCGGGAGAGCTGCTTTTCTACGAGCAGTACTTC
j_gene: TRBJ2-7
v_gene: TRBV5-1
abundance: many
d_gene: TRBD2

CDR3aa: CSARGEGGAYEQYF
CDR3nt: TGCAGTGCTAGGGGTGAGGGGGGCGCGTACGAGCAGTACTTC
j_gene: TRBJ2-7
v_gene: TRBV20-1
abundance: many
d_gene: .

CDR3aa: CSADLRTGNIQYF
CDR3nt: TGCAGTGCCGACCTTCGGACAGGCAACATTCAGTACTTC
j_gene: TRBJ2-4
v_gene: TRBV20-1
abundance: many
d_gene: TRBD1

CDR3aa: CSVEVRGYGYTF
CDR3nt: TGCAGCGTTGAAGTTCGGGGATATGGCTACACCTTC
j_gene: TRBJ1-2
v_gene: TRBV29-1
abundance: .
d_gene: .

CDR3aa: CASSWRGNQPQHF
CDR3nt: TGTGCCAGCAGTTGGAGGGGAAATCAGCCCCAGCATTTT
j_gene: TRBJ1-5
v_gene: TRBV6-1
abundance: many
d_gene: .

CDR3aa: CASSSTGFPLYNEQFF
CDR3nt: TGCGCCAGCAGCTCAACAGGGTTTCCCTTATACAATGAGCAGTTCTTC
j_gene: TRBJ2-1
v_gene: TRBV5-1
abundance: many
d_gene: .

CDR3aa: CSARDPGRGRGTDTQYF
CDR3nt: TGCAGTGCTAGAGATCCCGGCAGGGGAAGAGGCACAGATACGCAGTATTTT
j_gene: TRBJ2-3
v_gene: TRBV20-1
abundance: .
d_gene: .

CDR3aa: CASSQALTGWNSPLHF
CDR3nt: TGTGCCAGCAGCCAAGCTCTAACAGGGTGGAATTCACCCCTCCACTTT
j_gene: TRBJ1-6
v_gene: TRBV3-1
abundance: .
d_gene: .

CDR3aa: CASNSDGWTQYF
CDR3nt: TGTGCCAGCAATTCCGACGGATGGACCCAGTACTTC
j_gene: TRBJ2-5
v_gene: TRBV6-1
abundance: .
d_gene: .

CDR3aa: CASSSAPTGLTEAFF
CDR3nt: TGCGCCAGCAGCTCGGCCCCGACAGGGCTAACTGAAGCTTTCTTT
j_gene: TRBJ1-1
v_gene: TRBV5-1
abundance: .
d_gene: TRBD1

CDR3aa: CSVRQGGQPQHF
CDR3nt: TGCAGCGTTCGGCAGGGGGGGCAGCCCCAGCATTTT
j_gene: TRBJ1-5
v_gene: TRBV29-1
abundance: .
d_gene: TRBD1

CDR3aa: CAWSVGIRGNIQYF
CDR3nt: TGTGCCTGGAGTGTGGGGATAAGGGGAAACATTCAGTACTTC
j_gene: TRBJ2-4
v_gene: TRBV30
abundance: .
d_gene: .

CDR3aa: CASSKRLARRSTDTQYF
CDR3nt: TGTGCCAGCAGCAAACGACTAGCGCGCCGATCTACAGATACGCAGTATTTT
j_gene: TRBJ2-3
v_gene: TRBV7-2
abundance: many
d_gene: TRBD2

CDR3aa: CASSFSGRGDFSRANVLTF
CDR3nt: TGTGCCAGCAGTTTTTCGGGAAGAGGGGATTTCTCTCGGGCCAACGTCCTGACTTTC
j_gene: TRBJ2-6
v_gene: TRBV2
abundance: many
d_gene: .

CDR3aa: CASSPGDSPLHF
CDR3nt: TGTGCCAGCTCACCTGGTGATTCACCCCTCCACTTT
j_gene: TRBJ1-6
v_gene: TRBV18
abundance: few
d_gene: .

CDR3aa: CASSELGLTDTQYF
CDR3nt: TGTGCCAGCAGTGAATTGGGTTTGACAGATACGCAGTATTTT
j_gene: TRBJ2-3
v_gene: TRBV2
abundance: .
d_gene: .

CDR3aa: CASSDGTLSYEQYF
CDR3nt: TGTGCCAGCAGTGATGGGACACTCTCCTACGAGCAGTACTTC
j_gene: TRBJ2-7
v_gene: TRBV2
abundance: many
d_gene: .

CDR3aa: CASSRGVGNTGETQYF
CDR3nt: TGTGCCAGCAGCCGGGGGGTAGGGAATACAGGAGAGACCCAGTACTTC
j_gene: TRBJ2-5
v_gene: TRBV3-1
abundance: few
d_gene: .

CDR3aa: CASSRGDKYEQYF
CDR3nt: TGTGCCAGCAGTAGGGGCGATAAGTACGAGCAGTACTTC
j_gene: TRBJ2-7
v_gene: TRBV6-1
abundance: .
d_gene: .

CDR3aa: CSVFQPGFSDTQYF
CDR3nt: TGCAGTGTATTCCAACCGGGTTTTTCCGATACGCAGTATTTT
j_gene: TRBJ2-3
v_gene: TRBV20-1
abundance: .
d_gene: .

CDR3aa: CASSSGFFTGELFF
CDR3nt: TGTGCCAGCAGTTCGGGATTCTTCACCGGGGAGCTGTTTTTT
j_gene: TRBJ2-2
v_gene: TRBV27
abundance: many
d_gene: .

CDR3aa: CASRQGTEYF
CDR3nt: TGTGCCAGCAGACAGGGAACCGAGTACTTC
j_gene: TRBJ2-7
v_gene: TRBV28
abundance: many
d_gene: .

CDR3aa: CASSRADTGFYEQYF
CDR3nt: TGTGCCAGTAGCCGGGCGGACACCGGGTTCTACGAGCAGTACTTC
j_gene: TRBJ2-7
v_gene: TRBV19
abundance: few
d_gene: .

CDR3aa: CSATLAGGQYF
CDR3nt: TGCAGTGCCACATTAGCGGGAGGGCAGTACTTC
j_gene: TRBJ2-7
v_gene: TRBV20-1
abundance: .
d_gene: TRBD2

CDR3aa: CASSQLTSGQETQYF
CDR3nt: TGTGCCAGCAGCCAACTGACTAGCGGCCAAGAGACCCAGTACTTC
j_gene: TRBJ2-5
v_gene: TRBV3-1
abundance: many
d_gene: TRBD2

CDR3aa: CASRRLAGDSSTDTQYF
CDR3nt: TGTGCCAGCAGGAGACTAGCGGGGGATTCTAGCACAGATACGCAGTATTTT
j_gene: TRBJ2-3
v_gene: TRBV2
abundance: many
d_gene: TRBD2

CDR3aa: CASSLAWLAGELFF
CDR3nt: TGTGCCAGCAGCTTAGCGTGGTTAGCCGGGGAGCTGTTTTTT
j_gene: TRBJ2-2
v_gene: TRBV7-9
abundance: .
d_gene: .

CDR3aa: CASSKQSAFTEAFF
CDR3nt: TGTGCCAGCAGCAAACAATCCGCTTTCACTGAAGCTTTCTTT
j_gene: TRBJ1-1
v_gene: TRBV11-2
abundance: many
d_gene: .

CDR3aa: CASTPGLALKTQYF
CDR3nt: TGTGCCAGCACCCCAGGACTAGCGTTGAAGACCCAGTACTTC
j_gene: TRBJ2-5
v_gene: TRBV12-3/TRBV12-4
abundance: .
d_gene: TRBD2

CDR3aa: CASSYSGTSGRPHNEQFF
CDR3nt: TGTGCCAGCAGTTACTCCGGGACTAGCGGGAGGCCCCACAATGAGCAGTTCTTC
j_gene: TRBJ2-1
v_gene: TRBV6-5
abundance: many
d_gene: TRBD2

CDR3aa: CASSQGRSSGNTIYF
CDR3nt: TGTGCCAGTAGTCAAGGACGGAGCTCTGGAAACACCATATATTTT
j_gene: TRBJ1-3
v_gene: TRBV19
abundance: .
d_gene: .

CDR3aa: CASSSPDRGRVSSQETQYF
CDR3nt: TGTGCCAGCAGCTCCCCGGACAGGGGGCGCGTATCCTCACAAGAGACCCAGTACTTC
j_gene: TRBJ2-5
v_gene: TRBV11-3
abundance: many
d_gene: TRBD1

CDR3aa: CASNPSRPNYEQYF
CDR3nt: TGTGCCAGCAACCCAAGTCGGCCCAACTACGAGCAGTACTTC
j_gene: TRBJ2-7
v_gene: TRBV28
abundance: many
d_gene: .

CDR3aa: CASSLLTSGTRRYEQYF
CDR3nt: TGTGCCAGCAGTTTATTGACTAGCGGAACCCGTAGGTACGAGCAGTACTTC
j_gene: TRBJ2-7
v_gene: TRBV27
abundance: many
d_gene: TRBD2

CDR3aa: CASSPSDKYYTF
CDR3nt: TGTGCCAGCAGCCCATCAGACAAGTACTACACCTTC
j_gene: TRBJ1-2
v_gene: TRBV3-1
abundance: many
d_gene: .

CDR3aa: CASSDVASNQPQHF
CDR3nt: TGTGCCAGCAGTGATGTCGCTAGCAATCAGCCCCAGCATTTT
j_gene: TRBJ1-5
v_gene: TRBV2
abundance: .
d_gene: .

CDR3aa: CASSLDRDGNQPQHF
CDR3nt: TGTGCCAGCAGCTTAGACAGGGACGGCAATCAGCCCCAGCATTTT
j_gene: TRBJ1-5
v_gene: TRBV7-2
abundance: many
d_gene: .

CDR3aa: CASSELGFYGYTF
CDR3nt: TGTGCCAGCAGTGAATTAGGGTTCTATGGCTACACCTTC
j_gene: TRBJ1-2
v_gene: TRBV6-1
abundance: .
d_gene: .

CDR3aa: CASSHSPGLAGNLDNEQFF
CDR3nt: TGTGCCAGCAGTCACTCGCCCGGACTAGCGGGAAACCTAGACAATGAGCAGTTCTTC
j_gene: TRBJ2-1
v_gene: TRBV28
abundance: many
d_gene: TRBD2

CDR3aa: CSAPLVNGEQYF
CDR3nt: TGCAGTGCCCCTCTGGTGAATGGGGAGCAGTACTTC
j_gene: TRBJ2-7
v_gene: TRBV20-1
abundance: .
d_gene: .

CDR3aa: CASNFGTITDTQYF
CDR3nt: TGTGCCAGTAATTTCGGGACCATCACAGATACGCAGTATTTT
j_gene: TRBJ2-3
v_gene: TRBV11-2
abundance: many
d_gene: .

CDR3aa: CASSLGAGGLTDTQYF
CDR3nt: TGTGCCAGCAGCTTAGGAGCGGGGGGCCTCACAGATACGCAGTATTTT
j_gene: TRBJ2-3
v_gene: TRBV7-3
abundance: .
d_gene: TRBD2

CDR3aa: CASSLVFGRDRGQPQHF
CDR3nt: TGTGCCAGCAGTTTAGTTTTCGGGCGGGACAGGGGCCAGCCCCAGCATTTT
j_gene: TRBJ1-5
v_gene: TRBV27
abundance: many
d_gene: TRBD1

CDR3aa: CSVGTASTDTQYF
CDR3nt: TGCAGCGTTGGCACAGCCAGCACAGATACGCAGTATTTT
j_gene: TRBJ2-3
v_gene: TRBV29-1
abundance: .
d_gene: .

CDR3aa: CAIKAPGEETQYF
CDR3nt: TGTGCCATCAAAGCCCCCGGGGAGGAGACCCAGTACTTC
j_gene: TRBJ2-5
v_gene: TRBV28
abundance: many
d_gene: .